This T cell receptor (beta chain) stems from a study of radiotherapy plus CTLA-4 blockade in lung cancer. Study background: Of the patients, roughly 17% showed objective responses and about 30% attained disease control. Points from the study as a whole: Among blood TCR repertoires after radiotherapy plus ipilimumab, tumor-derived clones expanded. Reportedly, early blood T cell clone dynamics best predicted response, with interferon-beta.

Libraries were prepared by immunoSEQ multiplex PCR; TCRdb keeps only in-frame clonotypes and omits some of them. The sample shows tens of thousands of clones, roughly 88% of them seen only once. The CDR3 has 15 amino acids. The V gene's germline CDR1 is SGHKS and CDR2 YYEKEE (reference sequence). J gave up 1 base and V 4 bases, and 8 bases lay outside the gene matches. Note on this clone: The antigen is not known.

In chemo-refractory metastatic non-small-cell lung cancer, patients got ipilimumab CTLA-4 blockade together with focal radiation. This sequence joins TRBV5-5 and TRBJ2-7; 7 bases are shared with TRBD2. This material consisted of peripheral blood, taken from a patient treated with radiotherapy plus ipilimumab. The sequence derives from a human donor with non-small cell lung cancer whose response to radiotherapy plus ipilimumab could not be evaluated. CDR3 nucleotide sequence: TGTGCCAGCAGCATCGGGCCCGGGGGGTCCTACGAGCAGTACTTC. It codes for CASSIGPGGSYEQYF.